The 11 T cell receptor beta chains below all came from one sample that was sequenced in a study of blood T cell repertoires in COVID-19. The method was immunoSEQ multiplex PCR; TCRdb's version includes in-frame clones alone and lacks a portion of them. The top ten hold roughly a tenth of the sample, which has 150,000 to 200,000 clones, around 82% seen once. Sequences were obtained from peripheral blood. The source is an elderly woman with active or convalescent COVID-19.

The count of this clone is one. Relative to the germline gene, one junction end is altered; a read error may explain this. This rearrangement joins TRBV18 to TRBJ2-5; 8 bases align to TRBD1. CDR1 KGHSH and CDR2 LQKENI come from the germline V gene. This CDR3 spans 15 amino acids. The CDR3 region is CASSGRTGPQEAQYF. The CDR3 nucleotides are TGTGCCAGCTCAGGGCGGACAGGGCCCCAAGAGGCCCAGTACTTC.

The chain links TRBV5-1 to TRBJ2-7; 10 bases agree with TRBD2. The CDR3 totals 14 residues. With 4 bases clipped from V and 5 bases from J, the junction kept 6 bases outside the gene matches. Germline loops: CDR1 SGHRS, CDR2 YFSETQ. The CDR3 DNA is TGCGCCAGCAGCCCTAGCGGGAGTGGCGACGAGCAGTACTTC. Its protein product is CASSPSGSGDEQYF.

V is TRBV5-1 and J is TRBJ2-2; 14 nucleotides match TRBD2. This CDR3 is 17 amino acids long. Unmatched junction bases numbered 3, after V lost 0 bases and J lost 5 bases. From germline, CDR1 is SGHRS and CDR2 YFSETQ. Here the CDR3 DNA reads TGCGCCAGCAGCTTGGGACTAGCGGGAGGGAGTACCGGGGAGCTGTTTTTT. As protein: CASSLGLAGGSTGELFF.

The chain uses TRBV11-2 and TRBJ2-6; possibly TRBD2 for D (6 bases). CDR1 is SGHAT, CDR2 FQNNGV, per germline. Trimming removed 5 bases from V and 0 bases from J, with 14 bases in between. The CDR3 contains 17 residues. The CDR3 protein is CASSPAGGNSGANVLTF. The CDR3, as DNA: TGTGCCAGCAGCCCGGCCGGGGGAAACTCTGGGGCCAACGTCCTGACTTTC. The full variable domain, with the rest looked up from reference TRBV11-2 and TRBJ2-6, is EAGVAQSPRYKIIEKRQSVAFWCNPISGHATLYWYQQILGQGPKLLIQFQNNGVVDDSQLPKDRFSAERLKGVDSTLKIQPAKLEDSAVYLCASSPAGGNSGANVLTFGAGSRLTVL.

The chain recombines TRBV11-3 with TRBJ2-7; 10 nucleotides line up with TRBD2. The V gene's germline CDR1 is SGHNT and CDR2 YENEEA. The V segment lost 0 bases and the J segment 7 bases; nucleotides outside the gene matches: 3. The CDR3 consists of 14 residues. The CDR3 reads CASSLEGLASEQYF. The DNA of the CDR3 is TGTGCCAGCAGCTTAGAGGGACTAGCGTCTGAGCAGTACTTC.

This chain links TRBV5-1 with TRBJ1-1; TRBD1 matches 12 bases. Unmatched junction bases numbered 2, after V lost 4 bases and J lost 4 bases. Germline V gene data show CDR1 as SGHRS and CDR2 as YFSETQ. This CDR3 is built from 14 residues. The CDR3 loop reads CASSTGQGATEAFF. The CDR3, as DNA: TGCGCCAGCAGCACGGGACAGGGGGCCACTGAAGCTTTCTTT. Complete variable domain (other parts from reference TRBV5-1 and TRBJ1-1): KAGVTQTPRYLIKTRGQQVTLSCSPISGHRSVSWYQQTPGQGLQFLFEYFSETQRNKGNFPGRFSGRQFSNSRSEMNVSTLELGDSALYLCASSTGQGATEAFFGQGTRLTVV.

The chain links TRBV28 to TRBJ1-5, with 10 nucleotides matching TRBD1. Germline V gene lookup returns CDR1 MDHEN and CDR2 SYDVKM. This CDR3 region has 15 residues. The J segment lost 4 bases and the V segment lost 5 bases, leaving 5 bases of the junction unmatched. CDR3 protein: CASSPPGQGNQPQHF. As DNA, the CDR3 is TGTGCCAGCAGTCCACCGGGACAGGGGAATCAGCCCCAGCATTTT.

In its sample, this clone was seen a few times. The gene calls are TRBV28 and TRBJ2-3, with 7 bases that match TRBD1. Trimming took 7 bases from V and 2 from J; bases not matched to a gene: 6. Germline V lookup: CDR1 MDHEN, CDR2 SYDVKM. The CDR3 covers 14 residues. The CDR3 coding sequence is TGTGCCAGCACTCAGGGGGTTTCCACAGATACGCAGTATTTT. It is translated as CASTQGVSTDTQYF. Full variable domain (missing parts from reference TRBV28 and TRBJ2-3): DVKVTQSSRYLVKRTGEKVFLECVQDMDHENMFWYRQDPGLGLRLIYFSYDVKMKEKGDIPEGYSVSREKKERFSLILESASTNQTSMYLCASTQGVSTDTQYFGPGTRLTVL.

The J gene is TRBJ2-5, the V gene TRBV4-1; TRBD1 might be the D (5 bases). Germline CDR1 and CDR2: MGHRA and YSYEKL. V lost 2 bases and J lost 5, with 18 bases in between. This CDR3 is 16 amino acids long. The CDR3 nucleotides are TGCGCCAGCAGCCAACTTTTTGCAGGGCCTGGGGAGACCCAGTACTTC. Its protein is CASSQLFAGPGETQYF.

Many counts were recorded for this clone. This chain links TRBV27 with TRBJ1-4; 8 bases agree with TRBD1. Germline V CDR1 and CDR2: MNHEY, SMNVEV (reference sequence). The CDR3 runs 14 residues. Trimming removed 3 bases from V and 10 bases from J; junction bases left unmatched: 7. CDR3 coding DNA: TGTGCCAGCAGTTTTCAGGGGGCGCAGGGAAAACTGTTTTTT. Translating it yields CASSFQGAQGKLFF.

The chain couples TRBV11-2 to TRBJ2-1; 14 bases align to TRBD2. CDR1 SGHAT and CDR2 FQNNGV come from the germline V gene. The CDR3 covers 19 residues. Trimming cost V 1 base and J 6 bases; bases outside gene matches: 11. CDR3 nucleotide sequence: TGTGCCAGCAGCTTAGGGTTAGGCGGTGGACTAGCGGGAGGCAATGAGCAGTTCTTC. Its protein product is CASSLGLGGGLAGGNEQFF.